This entry is about one TCR beta chain. Three rounds of nested PCR, following a modified ARM-PCR protocol, produced the TCRbeta library. TCRdb recomputed calls from the multiplex PCR reads with MiXCR, one row per CDR3 protein. The table records approximately 100,000 distinct CDR3 sequences, under 65% of them present only once. This sample was taken from a study of tumor and adjacent non-tumor tissue in lung cancer. The germline V gene has CDR1 LNHDA and CDR2 SQIVND (reference sequence). The CDR3 spans 15 residues. With V trimmed by 4 bases and J by 5 bases, 9 bases remained unmatched. The template was RNA from unsorted bulk tissue. More than 3 cm separated this lung sample from the edge of the tumor.

This chain links TRBV19 with TRBJ2-5, with 8 bases matching TRBD1. The receptor's source is a man aged 55 to 70 with non-small cell lung cancer. The sample comprised distant non-tumor lung tissue. CDR3 loop: CASSKSLTGAETQYF. CDR3 nucleotides: TGTGCCAGTAGTAAATCCCTGACAGGGGCCGAGACCCAGTACTTC.